One and the same sample provided the 22 T cell receptor beta chains below, sequenced in a study of T-cell reconstitution after alpha-beta-depleted transplantation in children. The TCRbeta library incorporated unique molecular identifiers. TCRdb re-analysed the PCR reads in MiXCR, keeping a single row per CDR3 protein. The sample includes around 670,000 distinct CDR3 sequences, 10% to 15% of them seen just once. The sample was PBMCs, taken before TCRalphabeta/CD19-depleted stem cell transplant. The receptor source for this set is a girl aged 2 to 10 with congenital amegakaryocytic thrombocytopenia, due to receive a stem cell transplant.

In this sample, this clonotype turned up a few times. The rearrangement uses TRBV6-2 or TRBV6-3 and TRBJ2-2; no clear D gene. Germline V gene data show CDR1 as MNHEY and CDR2 as SVGEGT. Trimming took 7 bases from V and 1 from J, leaving 7 bases between them. This CDR3 spans 13 amino acids. DNA of the CDR3: TGTGCCAGCAAGGACGTGAACACCGGGGAGCTGTTTTTT. Amino acid sequence: CASKDVNTGELFF.

Of note for this clonotype: Being one base from a much bigger clone, this may be a read error. The V and J genes are TRBV15 and TRBJ2-1, with D hard to call. CDR1 is LNHNV and CDR2 is YYDKDF in the germline V gene (reference sequence). V dropped 1 base and J dropped 2 bases, with 9 bases sitting between them. This CDR3 spans 15 amino acids. CDR3 sequence reads: CATSRVCLTYNEQFF. Written as DNA, the CDR3 is TGTGCCACCAGCAGAGTTTGTCTAACCTACAATGAGCAGTTCTTC.

This clonotype was counted ten times or more. The chain couples TRBV5-1 to TRBJ2-1; TRBD2 aligns across 11 bases. Germline CDR1 reads SGHRS; CDR2 reads YFSETQ. This CDR3 comprises 16 residues. V shed 3 bases and J 8 bases; nucleotides not matched to a gene: 10. CDR3 region: CASSYPTSGSIDEQFF. The CDR3 DNA reads TGCGCCAGCAGCTATCCCACTAGCGGGAGCATCGATGAGCAGTTCTTC.

This clonotype showed up many times. Germline is not matched at one junction end, which may reflect a read error. This chain uses TRBV20-1 with TRBJ2-2; D unclear. The CDR3 covers 14 residues. The germline CDR1 and CDR2 sequences are DFQATT and SNEGSKA (reference sequence). CDR3 coding DNA: TGCAGTGCTAGAGATCTTGGCGGCACCAGGGAGCTGTTTTTT. It translates to CSARDLGGTRELFF.

This clonotype was counted ten times or more. The V call is TRBV5-6, the J call TRBJ2-7; maybe TRBD1 (6 bases). The V gene's germline CDR1 is SGHDT and CDR2 YYEEEE. V lost 4 bases and J 2 bases, leaving 16 bases between the germline ends. The CDR3 has 15 residues. The CDR3 DNA reads TGTGCCAGCAGCCAGGCACCGGGACACACCTACGAGCAGTACTTC. Translation gives CASSQAPGHTYEQYF.

This clonotype was seen repeatedly, ten times or more. The chain combines TRBV29-1 with TRBJ2-5, with D possibly being TRBD1 (6 bases). Germline V gene lookup returns CDR1 SQVTM and CDR2 ANQGSEA. The CDR3 loop spans 14 amino acids. Trimming cost V 4 bases and J 4 bases, with 16 bases left between them. The DNA for the CDR3 is TGCAGCGTTGTGGGGACACTCCCGGGAGAGACCCAGTACTTC. Its protein product is CSVVGTLPGETQYF.

This clonotype was counted once. With a much larger clone just one base away, this may be a read error. This sequence joins TRBV6-1 and TRBJ2-7; 7 bases align to TRBD1. The CDR3 length is 16 residues. The V gene's germline CDR1 is MNHNS and CDR2 SASEGT. J was trimmed by 0 bases and V by 3 bases; bases with no gene match: 8. The CDR3 DNA is TGTGCCAGCAGTGAGTTCCGGGACAGAATCTCCTACGAGCAGTACTTC. Its translation is CASSEFRDRISYEQYF.

This clonotype was seen a handful of times. The V gene is TRBV5-5, the J gene TRBJ2-1, with D maybe TRBD2 (6 bases). CDR1 and CDR2 (germline): SGHKS, YYEKEE (reference sequence). CDR3 length: 16 residues. V was pared by 4 bases and J by 6 bases, with 20 bases between. The CDR3 region has the DNA TGTGCCAGCAGCCCACCGGGACTTCCGCGATTCAATGAGCAGTTCTTC. This sequence encodes CASSPPGLPRFNEQFF.

The table lists this clonotype with many counts. V usage is TRBV7-9 and J usage is TRBJ2-1; D not certain. The CDR3 is 14 residues long. Trimming removed 2 bases from V and 12 bases from J, with 17 bases in between. Germline V gene data show CDR1 as SEHNR and CDR2 as FQNEAQ (reference sequence). Here the CDR3 DNA reads TGTGCCAGCAGCTTACCCAACTTCGGACCTGTGCAGTTCTTC. Its translation is CASSLPNFGPVQFF.

The rearrangement joins TRBV10-3 to TRBJ2-2; a weak D match, TRBD1 (6 bases). Trimming pared 6 bases from V and 0 bases from J, leaving 20 bases between. The germline V gene encodes CDR1 ENHRY and CDR2 SYGVKD. The CDR3 length is 18 residues. The CDR3 protein is CAIRNPRDIIANTGELFF. In nucleotides, the CDR3 is TGTGCCATCAGAAATCCCCGGGACATCATAGCGAACACCGGGGAGCTGTTTTTT.

J is TRBJ2-7 and V is TRBV3-1, with D possibly matching TRBD2 (6 bases). V gave up 0 bases and J gave up 3 bases, with 18 bases separating them. Germline V gives CDR1 LGHDT, CDR2 YNNKEL (reference sequence). The CDR3 is made up of 17 amino acids. CDR3 nucleotides: TGTGCCAGCAGCCAAGAGGGGGTAGCGGCTTCTATCTACGAGCAGTACTTC. This codes for CASSQEGVAASIYEQYF.

This clonotype was seen at least ten times. CDR3 nucleotide sequence: TGTGCCAGCAGTGACTCGGGGGGCCCGAACACTGAAGCTTTCTTT. This gives the protein CASSDSGGPNTEAFF. V is TRBV6-4 and J is TRBJ1-1, with D possibly being TRBD1 (6 bases). Per the germline V gene, CDR1 is MRHNA and CDR2 is SNTAGT. The CDR3 contains 15 residues. Trimming shortened V by 0 bases and J by 1 base, and 9 bases separated the two germline ends.

This clonotype was seen at least ten times. The V and J genes are TRBV20-1 and TRBJ1-5; no reliable D call. Germline values: CDR1 DFQATT, CDR2 SNEGSKA (reference sequence). V lost 3 bases and J 2 bases, leaving 11 bases between the germline ends. The CDR3 runs to 14 residues. In DNA form, the CDR3 reads TGCAGTGCTAGGTCTCCTATGGGCAATCAGCCCCAGCATTTT. Translating it yields CSARSPMGNQPQHF.

In this sample, this clonotype turned up many times. The V and J genes are TRBV12-3 or TRBV12-4 and TRBJ1-6; D remains unclear. CDR3 size: 13 residues. V was cut by 1 base and J by 9 bases, with 7 bases left in between. CDR3: CASSLGSGSPLHF. CDR3 DNA sequence: TGTGCCAGCAGTTTAGGGTCGGGTTCACCCCTCCACTTT.

This clonotype has at least ten counts. The chain joins TRBV5-1 to TRBJ1-5; D is uncertain. Germline V gives CDR1 SGHRS, CDR2 YFSETQ. V lost 1 base to trimming and J lost 7 bases, with 12 bases between them. This CDR3 is 14 amino acids long. The CDR3 DNA follows: TGCGCCAGCAGCTTGTTGGGCGGCGGGCAGCCCCAGCATTTT. It encodes CASSLLGGGQPQHF.

The sample holds many counts of this clonotype. This sequence joins TRBV5-1 and TRBJ2-1, with TRBD2 as a possible D gene (5 bases). Germline loops: CDR1 SGHRS, CDR2 YFSETQ. V was pared by 0 bases and J by 6 bases, with 16 bases between. This CDR3 has 16 residues. As DNA, the CDR3 is TGCGCCAGCAGCTTGGCCCAGGTGATAGCGAGCAATGAGCAGTTCTTC. This sequence encodes CASSLAQVIASNEQFF. The full variable domain, with the rest looked up from reference TRBV5-1 and TRBJ2-1, is KAGVTQTPRYLIKTRGQQVTLSCSPISGHRSVSWYQQTPGQGLQFLFEYFSETQRNKGNFPGRFSGRQFSNSRSEMNVSTLELGDSALYLCASSLAQVIASNEQFFGPGTRLTVL.

There are many counts of this clonotype. As DNA, the CDR3 is TGTGCCAGCAGCTTGAATTTGGCGGTCTCCTACAATGAGCAGTTCTTC. This codes for CASSLNLAVSYNEQFF. The gene calls are TRBV5-5 and TRBJ2-1; no firm D call. Trimming removed 1 base from V and 0 bases from J, with 11 bases in between. The germline V gene encodes CDR1 SGHKS and CDR2 YYEKEE (reference sequence). The CDR3 contains 16 residues.

This clonotype showed up just a few times. Here the CDR3 DNA reads TGTGCCAGCAGGCCGGGACAGGGGCAAGGCTACACCTTC. Protein sequence: CASRPGQGQGYTF. The chain recombines TRBV6-1 with TRBJ1-2; 10 nucleotides agree with TRBD1. Trimming at V came to 6 bases and at J to 8 bases, leaving 6 bases not matched to a gene. This CDR3 has 13 amino acids. Germline values: CDR1 MNHNS, CDR2 SASEGT.

This clonotype has a count of ten or more. The V and J genes are TRBV20-1 and TRBJ1-1; TRBD1 agrees at 7 bases. This CDR3 has 14 amino acids. V lost 3 bases to trimming and J lost 0 bases; unmatched junction nucleotides: 4. The germline V gene encodes CDR1 DFQATT and CDR2 SNEGSKA (reference sequence). Written as DNA, the CDR3 is TGCAGTGCTAGTCCACAGGGGATGAACACTGAAGCTTTCTTT. It translates to CSASPQGMNTEAFF.

This clonotype showed up just a few times. The rearrangement links TRBV14 to TRBJ1-1; D not resolved. V was pared by 0 bases and J by 5 bases, with 10 bases between. This CDR3 contains 14 residues. Germline V gene lookup returns CDR1 SGHDN and CDR2 FVKESK. CDR3 DNA sequence: TGTGCCAGCAGCCAAGATAGGCGGGTTACTGAAGCTTTCTTT. As protein: CASSQDRRVTEAFF.

This clonotype was picked up a small number of times. The gene calls are TRBV6-1 and TRBJ2-2; D remains ambiguous. Germline loops: CDR1 MNHNS, CDR2 SASEGT. The CDR3 has 14 amino acids. Trimming shortened V by 7 bases and J by 2 bases, and 11 bases separated the two germline ends. The chain's CDR3 is CASTESDNTGELFF. The DNA of the CDR3 is TGTGCCAGCACAGAGTCCGATAACACCGGGGAGCTGTTTTTT.

The table lists this clonotype with a few counts. The chain uses TRBV7-8 and TRBJ2-1; 10 positions agree with TRBD2. The CDR3 length is 15 residues. Trimming at V came to 2 bases and at J to 7 bases, leaving 5 bases not matched to a gene. Per germline, CDR1 SGHVS and CDR2 FQNEAQ. CDR3 sequence: CASSLKLAGVNEQFF. DNA of the CDR3: TGTGCCAGCAGCTTAAAGCTAGCGGGAGTGAATGAGCAGTTCTTC. The full variable domain, completed using reference TRBV7-8 and TRBJ2-1, is GAGVSQSPRYKVAKRGQDVALRCDPISGHVSLFWYQQALGQGPEFLTYFQNEAQLDKSGLPSDRFFAERPEGSVSTLKIQRTQQEDSAVYLCASSLKLAGVNEQFFGPGTRLTVL.